Presented here are 27 T cell receptor beta chains from one specimen sequenced in a study of identical twins listed by TCRdb under 2016. Library method: 5' RACE. TCRdb names Illumina HiSeq 2000 as the instrument used. Using fastp trimming at Q25 and MiXCR clonotype assembly, TCRdb reanalyzed the public sequencing data and kept in-frame beta chains. All rows with the same CDR3 protein become a single entry with the most common DNA and genes. The sample table records about 550,000 distinct CDR3 sequences; 20% to 25% of these occur just once. The ten largest clonotypes hold around 0.47% of the sample. Separately, the same data were catalogued under a study of yellow fever vaccine responses in identical twins.

The material sequenced was CD4+ T cells sorted from blood. These receptors were taken from a woman aged 18-29 years in good health.

Only a few counts were recorded for this clonotype. The chain uses TRBV18 and TRBJ1-2, with TRBD1 identical over 7 bases. V shed 4 bases and J 0 bases; nucleotides not matched to a gene: 5. The CDR3 is 15 residues long. Germline loops: CDR1 KGHSH, CDR2 LQKENI. DNA of the CDR3: TGTGCCAGCTCACTAACAGGGGCGGCTAACTATGGCTACACCTTC. Amino acids: CASSLTGAANYGYTF.

This clonotype was counted a few times. The CDR3 sequence: CASSHGQSLSGNTIYF. In DNA form, the CDR3 reads TGTGCCAGCAGCCACGGACAGTCACTCTCTGGAAACACCATATATTTT. The chain employs TRBV7-9 and TRBJ1-3, with D tentatively TRBD1 (6 bases). This CDR3 region has 16 residues. Trimming pared 5 bases from V and 0 bases from J, leaving 14 bases between. From germline, CDR1 is SEHNR and CDR2 FQNEAQ (reference sequence).

This clonotype was observed a handful of times. The chain combines TRBV12-3 or TRBV12-4 with TRBJ2-7, with D perhaps TRBD2 (5 bases). The V gene lost 3 bases and the J gene lost 7 bases, with 13 bases spanning the gap. The CDR3 has 13 amino acids. The CDR3: CASSFEGNREQYF. The CDR3 nucleotides read TGTGCCAGCAGTTTTGAGGGTAATAGGGAGCAGTACTTC.

This clonotype has a handful of counts. CDR3 sequence (DNA): TGTGCCAGCAGCTCCGGTTCGGGGCTCACCGGGGAGCTGTTTTTT. Protein sequence: CASSSGSGLTGELFF. V and J are TRBV11-2 and TRBJ2-2; D possibly matches TRBD1 or TRBD2 (5 bases each). Germline CDR1 SGHAT, CDR2 FQNNGV. V lost 4 bases and J 4 bases, leaving 13 bases between the germline ends. This CDR3 region has 15 residues.

The rearrangement uses TRBV5-1 and TRBJ2-3; 7 bases agree with TRBD1. The CDR3 loop spans 18 amino acids. The germline V gene has CDR1 SGHRS and CDR2 YFSETQ. J was trimmed by 0 bases and V by 4 bases; bases with no gene match: 14. CDR3 sequence: CASSPNRGSGPSTDTQYF. CDR3 bases: TGCGCCAGCAGCCCGAACAGGGGATCCGGCCCTAGCACAGATACGCAGTATTTT.

The CDR3 region is CATSDRGTGRSGELFF. The CDR3 DNA is TGTGCCACCAGTGATAGGGGGACAGGTCGGTCCGGGGAGCTGTTTTTT. J is TRBJ2-2 and V is TRBV24-1, with 8 nucleotides matching TRBD1. Germline CDR1 and CDR2: KGHDR and SFDVKD. V was pared by 3 bases and J by 6 bases, with 8 bases of the junction left unmatched. This CDR3 comprises 16 residues.

This clonotype was seen more than once but under ten times. The genes are TRBV20-1 and TRBJ2-1, with TRBD1 matching over 8 bases. Trimming at V came to 6 bases and at J to 1 base, leaving 5 bases not matched to a gene. Germline V CDR1 and CDR2: DFQATT, SNEGSKA (reference sequence). CDR3 length: 14 amino acids. CDR3 nucleotide sequence: TGCAGTGCCCAGGGGGCTCAGTCCTACAATGAGCAGTTCTTC. Translation gives CSAQGAQSYNEQFF.

The chain uses TRBV6-1 and TRBJ2-3; D gene uncertain. With 5 bases removed from V and 1 base from J, the gap between germline ends came to 13 bases. Germline CDR1 MNHNS, CDR2 SASEGT. This CDR3 region has 15 residues. CDR3 bases: TGTGCCAGCAGTCCCCCCGGCAGTCGCACAGATACGCAGTATTTT. Translation: CASSPPGSRTDTQYF.

The chain has TRBV5-1 and TRBJ2-6; tentatively, D is TRBD2 (5 bases). V dropped 4 bases and J dropped 0 bases, with 14 bases sitting between them. Germline values: CDR1 SGHRS, CDR2 YFSETQ. The CDR3 length is 17 residues. CDR3 protein: CASSITSRDSGANVLTF. For the CDR3, the DNA is TGCGCCAGCAGCATTACTTCACGGGACTCTGGGGCCAACGTCCTGACTTTC.

This clonotype came up many times. This chain uses TRBV7-2 with TRBJ2-2, with D hard to call. The CDR3 covers 13 residues. The V and J ends lost 6 bases and 1 base respectively, with 6 bases between them. The germline V gene has CDR1 SGHTA and CDR2 FQGNSA. The CDR3 spells CASRPRNTGELFF. In DNA, the CDR3 is TGTGCCAGCAGACCACGGAACACCGGGGAGCTGTTTTTT. Combining the CDR3 with reference TRBV7-2 and TRBJ2-2 gives the whole variable domain GAGVSQSPSNKVTEKGKDVELRCDPISGHTALYWYRQSLGQGLEFLIYFQGNSAPDKSGLPSDRFSAERTGGSVSTLTIQRTQQEDSAVYLCASRPRNTGELFFGEGSRLTVL.

The rearrangement joins TRBV5-1 to TRBJ1-1; D gene ambiguous. CDR3 length: 13 residues. Germline lookup yields CDR1 SGHRS and CDR2 YFSETQ. The germline V and J ends were trimmed by 3 bases and 3 bases, with 9 bases remaining between them. CDR3 region: CASSSTSDTEAFF. Here the CDR3 DNA reads TGCGCCAGCAGCTCAACCTCTGACACTGAAGCTTTCTTT.

This clonotype has a handful of counts. The rearrangement uses TRBV29-1 and TRBJ2-2; D is perhaps TRBD1 or TRBD2 (6 bases each). This CDR3 spans 15 amino acids. Deletions cut 4 bases from V and 1 base from J, with 13 bases between. Germline CDR1 reads SQVTM; CDR2 reads ANQGSEA. The CDR3 DNA reads as TGCAGCGTTGGGTCGGGGGCCCTGAACACCGGGGAGCTGTTTTTT. Translation: CSVGSGALNTGELFF.

This clonotype was counted a few times. V gene TRBV13 combines with J gene TRBJ2-1; D unresolved. Germline V gene data show CDR1 as PRHDT and CDR2 as FYEKMQ (reference sequence). The CDR3 has 17 residues. The V end lost 3 bases, the J end lost 0 bases, and 15 bases lay between the germline ends. CDR3 amino acids: CASSLMQTGPSYNEQFF. In nucleotides, the CDR3 is TGTGCCAGCAGCTTGATGCAAACCGGGCCCTCCTACAATGAGCAGTTCTTC. Variable domain in full (rest from reference TRBV13 and TRBJ2-1): AAGVIQSPRHLIKEKRETATLKCYPIPRHDTVYWYQQGPGQDPQFLISFYEKMQSDKGSIPDRFSAQQFSDYHSELNMSSLELGDSALYFCASSLMQTGPSYNEQFFGPGTRLTVL.

This chain connects TRBV2 to TRBJ2-1, with 10 bases identical to TRBD1. The CDR3 spans 14 residues. In germline, CDR1 is SNHLY, CDR2 FYNNEI. The V segment lost 4 bases and the J segment 6 bases; nucleotides outside the gene matches: 3. CDR3 loop: CASSGDRGGNEQFF. The CDR3, as DNA: TGTGCCAGCAGTGGGGACAGGGGTGGCAATGAGCAGTTCTTC.

A few counts support this clonotype. The CDR3 DNA follows: TGCGCCAGCAGCCCAATCCCAGGGGGAGACGAGCAGTACTTC. This sequence encodes CASSPIPGGDEQYF. The chain carries TRBV4-1 and TRBJ2-7; 7 bases agree with TRBD1. The V gene end was trimmed by 4 bases and the J gene end by 5 bases; junction bases not matched to a gene: 8. Germline V gene lookup returns CDR1 MGHRA and CDR2 YSYEKL. The CDR3 sequence is 14 residues long.

This chain joins TRBV20-1 and TRBJ2-5; D ambiguous. V shed 2 bases and J shed 5 bases, with 9 bases lying between them. The CDR3 is 12 amino acids. Germline V gene sequence: CDR1 DFQATT, CDR2 SNEGSKA (reference sequence). The CDR3 here is CSARSRVETQYF. CDR3 in DNA: TGCAGTGCTAGATCCAGAGTTGAGACCCAGTACTTC.

J is TRBJ1-2 and V is TRBV5-1, with 8 bases fitting TRBD1. Germline V gene data show CDR1 as SGHRS and CDR2 as YFSETQ. V was pared by 0 bases and J by 7 bases, with 5 bases of the junction left unmatched. The CDR3 spans 14 residues. CDR3: CASSLVAGGSGYTF. The CDR3 coding sequence is TGCGCCAGCAGCTTGGTGGCAGGGGGCAGTGGCTACACCTTC.

This clonotype has only a few counts. The rearrangement links TRBV6-1 to TRBJ2-2, with D possibly TRBD1 on 6 matching bases. Per germline, CDR1 MNHNS and CDR2 SASEGT. Trimming removed 1 base from V and 4 bases from J, with 16 bases in between. The CDR3 has 17 residues. This chain's CDR3 is CASSEGRRGSITGELFF. In nucleotides, the CDR3 is TGTGCCAGCAGTGAAGGTCGCAGGGGAAGTATCACCGGGGAGCTGTTTTTT.

This clonotype came up a few times. V usage is TRBV7-9 and J usage is TRBJ1-1; 7 bases are shared with TRBD1. J lost 3 bases, V lost 5 bases, and 6 bases had no gene match. The CDR3 is made up of 14 amino acids. CDR1 is SEHNR, CDR2 FQNEAQ, per germline (reference sequence). The CDR3 region is CASSPLTGYTEAFF. DNA of the CDR3: TGTGCCAGCAGCCCCCTGACAGGGTACACTGAAGCTTTCTTT.

The chain couples TRBV7-9 to TRBJ2-2, with D perhaps TRBD1 or TRBD2 (6 bases each). The CDR3 covers 16 residues. CDR1 and CDR2 (germline): SEHNR, FQNEAQ (reference sequence). V shed 3 bases and J shed 6 bases, with 17 bases lying between them. In DNA, the CDR3 is TGTGCCAGCAGCTTGCGGGACAACCGTAACGCCGGGGAGCTGTTTTTT. It yields the protein CASSLRDNRNAGELFF.

This chain joins TRBV20-1 and TRBJ2-3, with D tentatively TRBD1 or TRBD2 (5 bases each). The CDR3 totals 15 residues. V was shortened by 1 base and J by 0 bases, with 11 bases between the two germline ends. From germline, CDR1 is DFQATT and CDR2 SNEGSKA (reference sequence). Written as DNA, the CDR3 is TGCAGTGCTAGAGCGGGGCGGAGTAGCACAGATACGCAGTATTTT. It translates to CSARAGRSSTDTQYF.

The V and J genes are TRBV19 and TRBJ1-2; 8 bases map to TRBD1. The CDR3 has 15 amino acids. J lost 4 bases, V lost 4 bases, and 8 bases had no gene match. Germline V CDR1 and CDR2: LNHDA, SQIVND (reference sequence). CDR3 sequence: CASSSLDRAVYGYTF. For the CDR3, the DNA is TGTGCCAGTAGTAGCTTGGACAGGGCCGTCTATGGCTACACCTTC. The full variable domain, rest sourced from reference TRBV19 and TRBJ1-2, is DGGITQSPKYLFRKEGQNVTLSCEQNLNHDAMYWYRQDPGQGLRLIYYSQIVNDFQKGDIAEGYSVSREKKESFPLTVTSAQKNPTAFYLCASSSLDRAVYGYTFGSGTRLTVV.

V and J are TRBV4-1 and TRBJ2-5, with D perhaps TRBD1 (6 bases). The CDR3 consists of 16 residues. Trimming took off 4 bases at V and 2 bases at J, with 17 bases between the two ends. In germline, CDR1 is MGHRA, CDR2 YSYEKL. CDR3 amino acids: CASSPTWGTPQETQYF. The CDR3 DNA reads as TGCGCCAGCAGCCCAACCTGGGGGACACCACAAGAGACCCAGTACTTC.

The chain links TRBV7-8 to TRBJ1-1; 9 nucleotides agree with TRBD1. This CDR3 comprises 15 residues. From germline, CDR1 is SGHVS and CDR2 FQNEAQ. The V gene end was trimmed by 4 bases and the J gene end by 5 bases; junction bases not matched to a gene: 8. This chain's CDR3 is CASSSEQGALTEAFF. Here the CDR3 DNA reads TGTGCCAGCAGCTCAGAACAGGGGGCGCTGACTGAAGCTTTCTTT. Looking up the rest from reference TRBV7-8 and TRBJ1-1 gives the full variable domain: GAGVSQSPRYKVAKRGQDVALRCDPISGHVSLFWYQQALGQGPEFLTYFQNEAQLDKSGLPSDRFFAERPEGSVSTLKIQRTQQEDSAVYLCASSSEQGALTEAFFGQGTRLTVV.

The genes are TRBV2 and TRBJ1-5; D unresolved. Per germline, CDR1 SNHLY and CDR2 FYNNEI. The CDR3 is made up of 14 amino acids. V lost 5 bases and J 3 bases, leaving 11 bases between the germline ends. CDR3 amino acids: CASSIGRNNQPQHF. CDR3 sequence (DNA): TGTGCCAGCAGTATAGGACGGAACAATCAGCCCCAGCATTTT.

The rearrangement joins TRBV5-1 to TRBJ1-4; TRBD1 agrees at 8 bases. Germline V gives CDR1 SGHRS, CDR2 YFSETQ. The CDR3 extends over 15 amino acids. V shed 3 bases and J 7 bases; nucleotides not matched to a gene: 8. In DNA form, the CDR3 reads TGCGCCAGCAGCTCCGGACAGGGCGGCGGTGAAAAACTGTTTTTT. It encodes CASSSGQGGGEKLFF.

The J gene is TRBJ2-2, the V gene TRBV27, with 10 positions matching TRBD1. Germline V lookup: CDR1 MNHEY, CDR2 SMNVEV (reference sequence). J gave up 4 bases and V 7 bases, and 12 bases lay outside the gene matches. The CDR3 is 17 amino acids. CDR3 protein: CASTMGTGVGATGELFF. DNA of the CDR3: TGTGCCAGCACCATGGGGACAGGGGTGGGGGCCACCGGGGAGCTGTTTTTT.